A single sample is the source of the 29 T cell receptor beta chains below, sequenced in a study of blood T cell repertoires in COVID-19. The assay was immunoSEQ multiplex PCR, and TCRdb's table has in-frame clones only and misses some. The sample includes approximately 290,000 clones, roughly 84% seen only once; the top ten take 0.75% to 0.95%. The sequenced sample consisted of peripheral blood. The receptors here all came from a human donor with COVID-19, enrolled during active disease. The donor label of this sample is uncertain.

To note about this clone: Other DNA variants within this sample encode the same CDR3. This chain links TRBV30 with TRBJ2-1; TRBD2 matches at 10 bases. Trimming at V came to 2 bases and at J to 2 bases, leaving 6 bases not matched to a gene. Germline V gene lookup returns CDR1 GTSNPN and CDR2 SVGIG (reference sequence). The CDR3 runs to 16 residues. CDR3 DNA sequence: TGTGCCTGGAGTCCCGGACTAGCGGATACCTACAATGAGCAGTTCTTC. Protein sequence: CAWSPGLADTYNEQFF. Full variable domain (outside the CDR3, taken from reference TRBV30 and TRBJ2-1): SQTIHQWPATLVQPVGSPLSLECTVEGTSNPNLYWYRQAAGRGLQLLFYSVGIGQISSEVPQNLSASRPQDRQFILSSKKLLLSDSGFYLCAWSPGLADTYNEQFFGPGTRLTVL.

This rearrangement joins TRBV28 to TRBJ1-2; perhaps TRBD1 as D (5 bases). CDR1 and CDR2 from the germline V gene are MDHEN and SYDVKM. Deletions cut 4 bases from V and 5 bases from J, with 14 bases between. This CDR3 region has 14 residues. Here the CDR3 reads CASSYRQLVYGYTF. In DNA, the CDR3 is TGTGCCAGCAGTTATAGACAGCTCGTTTATGGCTACACCTTC.

This chain joins TRBV3-1 (or the pseudogene TRBV3-2) and TRBJ2-1, with a weak D call TRBD2 (6 bases). V lost 3 bases, J lost 7 bases, and 10 bases lay in between. This CDR3 spans 13 amino acids. Germline CDR1 and CDR2: LGHDT and YNNKEL (reference sequence). The CDR3 region has the DNA TGTGCCAGCAGCCATGGGGCGGGAAATGAGCAGTTCTTC. Protein product: CASSHGAGNEQFF.

This chain links TRBV2 with TRBJ1-5; TRBD1 matches at 8 bases. V lost 2 bases and J lost 6; bases outside the gene matches: 3. Germline V CDR1 and CDR2: SNHLY, FYNNEI. The CDR3 consists of 14 residues. The CDR3 loop is CASSEQGASQPQHF. The DNA for the CDR3 is TGTGCCAGCAGTGAACAGGGGGCCTCTCAGCCCCAGCATTTT.

This clone was seen a few times. J is TRBJ2-7 and V is TRBV6-5; the match to TRBD2 covers 11 bases. Per the germline V gene, CDR1 is MNHEY and CDR2 is SVGAGI. V was clipped by 2 bases and J by 1 base; unmatched bases: 4. This CDR3 has 16 residues. The DNA of the CDR3 is TGTGCCAGCAGTTACGGGGGACTAGCGGTATCCTACGAGCAGTACTTC. Its protein product is CASSYGGLAVSYEQYF.

This clone was recorded only once. DNA of the CDR3: TGTGCTAGTGGTTTGGTACTGGATCGCGGGACTAGCCACTACGAGCAGTACTTC. Amino acids: CASGLVLDRGTSHYEQYF. This rearrangement joins TRBV12-5 to TRBJ2-7; 9 nucleotides agree with TRBD2. From germline, CDR1 is LGHNT and CDR2 FRNRAP. The CDR3 length is 18 residues. With 0 bases clipped from V and 3 bases from J, the junction kept 12 bases outside the gene matches.

V gene TRBV7-3 combines with J gene TRBJ2-1, with TRBD1 identical over 7 bases. The V gene end was trimmed by 2 bases and the J gene end by 10 bases; junction bases not matched to a gene: 8. The CDR3 extends over 14 amino acids. The germline CDR1 and CDR2 sequences are SGHTA and FQGTGA. The CDR3 bases are TGTGCCAGCAGCTTAGTCTTAAACAGGGGAGAGCAGTTCTTC. Its protein product is CASSLVLNRGEQFF. Full variable domain (rest looked up from reference TRBV7-3 and TRBJ2-1): GAGVSQTPSNKVTEKGKYVELRCDPISGHTALYWYRQSLGQGPEFLIYFQGTGAADDSGLPNDRFFAVRPEGSVSTLKIQRTERGDSAVYLCASSLVLNRGEQFFGPGTRLTVL.

The rearrangement uses TRBV7-9 and TRBJ2-3, with 12 positions matching TRBD2. The CDR3 is made up of 14 amino acids. Looked up from germline, CDR1 is SEHNR and CDR2 is FQNEAQ (reference sequence). Unmatched junction bases numbered 4, after V lost 10 bases and J lost 2 bases. CDR3 nucleotides: TGTGCCACCAGGACTAGCGGGACCACAGATACGCAGTATTTT. It yields the protein CATRTSGTTDTQYF.

The chain employs TRBV3-1 (or the pseudogene TRBV3-2) and TRBJ1-1, with D maybe TRBD1 (5 bases). The V end was cut by 3 bases, the J end by 6 bases, with 8 bases between. This CDR3 contains 12 residues. Germline values: CDR1 LGHDT, CDR2 YNNKEL (reference sequence). In nucleotides, the CDR3 is TGTGCCAGCAGCCAGGGGCGGCCTGAAGCTTTCTTT. Translating it yields CASSQGRPEAFF.

This sequence joins TRBV15 and TRBJ2-2; weak D call: TRBD2 (5 bases). The CDR3 is 19 amino acids. CDR1 LNHNV and CDR2 YYDKDF come from the germline V gene (reference sequence). V lost 1 base and J lost 4, with 22 bases in between. The chain's CDR3 is CATSRGRTLPQLTTGELFF. The CDR3 DNA reads as TGTGCCACCAGCAGAGGGAGGACCCTTCCGCAACTAACCACCGGGGAGCTGTTTTTT.

The rearrangement links TRBV6-2 or TRBV6-3 to TRBJ2-7; D unresolved. The CDR3 loop spans 16 amino acids. The V gene lost 0 bases and the J gene lost 3 bases, with 15 bases spanning the gap. Germline V gene sequence: CDR1 MNHEY, CDR2 SVGEGT. CDR3: CASSYSTSGSGYEQYF. In DNA form, the CDR3 reads TGTGCCAGCAGTTACTCGACGTCAGGCTCTGGCTACGAGCAGTACTTC.

The DNA of the CDR3 is TGTGCCTGGACAGCCGGGGTCGACACAGATACGCAGTATTTT. Amino acid sequence: CAWTAGVDTDTQYF. The genes are TRBV30 and TRBJ2-3; tentatively, D is TRBD2 (5 bases). Trimming shortened V by 4 bases and J by 2 bases, and 13 bases separated the two germline ends. The CDR3 covers 14 residues. The germline CDR1 and CDR2 sequences are GTSNPN and SVGIG (reference sequence).

V gene TRBV6-1 combines with J gene TRBJ2-7; 10 nucleotides line up with TRBD1. There are 17 residues in the CDR3. With 0 bases clipped from V and 6 bases from J, the junction kept 11 bases outside the gene matches. CDR1 is MNHNS, CDR2 SASEGT, per germline. The CDR3, as DNA: TGTGCCAGCAGTGAAGCCGAACGGACAGGGGGATTTGGCGAGCAGTACTTC. Translation: CASSEAERTGGFGEQYF.

V is TRBV19 and J is TRBJ1-6; perhaps TRBD1 as D (5 bases). Germline V gene sequence: CDR1 LNHDA, CDR2 SQIVND (reference sequence). This CDR3 comprises 14 residues. V dropped 6 bases and J dropped 5 bases, with 11 bases sitting between them. CDR3 DNA sequence: TGTGCCAGTAGGCCTACAGGAAATAATTCACCCCTCCACTTT. Translated: CASRPTGNNSPLHF.

CDR3 amino acids: CATSDVSSGIRTGELFF. CDR3 nucleotides: TGTGCCACCAGTGACGTCTCTAGCGGGATACGGACCGGGGAGCTGTTTTTT. The V call is TRBV24-1, the J call TRBJ2-2, with TRBD2 matching 9 bases. The CDR3 consists of 17 residues. Germline trimming cut 4 bases from V and 5 bases from J; bases unmatched to any gene: 10. Germline V gene sequence: CDR1 KGHDR, CDR2 SFDVKD.

V and J are TRBV3-1 (or the pseudogene TRBV3-2) and TRBJ2-7; TRBD1 agrees at 9 bases. This CDR3 contains 16 residues. The ends lost 4 bases at V and 3 bases at J; junction bases unmatched: 10. CDR1 and CDR2 from the germline V gene are LGHDT and YNNKEL (reference sequence). The CDR3 loop reads CASSPPTGTGIYEQYF. CDR3 coding DNA: TGTGCCAGCAGCCCCCCTACCGGGACAGGGATCTACGAGCAGTACTTC.

The chain recombines TRBV30 with TRBJ1-6, with a possible D match to TRBD1 (5 bases). Trimming took off 4 bases at V and 11 bases at J, with 21 bases between the two ends. The germline V gene encodes CDR1 GTSNPN and CDR2 SVGIG (reference sequence). The CDR3 runs 15 residues. The CDR3 DNA reads as TGTGCCTGGACGGGGGTTCTCGGAGGGACGACACCCCTCCACTTT. Translation gives CAWTGVLGGTTPLHF.

This clone was detected only a few times. This rearrangement joins TRBV27 to TRBJ2-7; a weak D match, TRBD1 (7 bases). CDR1 MNHEY and CDR2 SMNVEV come from the germline V gene (reference sequence). The CDR3 runs 16 residues. With 0 bases removed from V and 2 bases from J, the gap between germline ends came to 14 bases. The CDR3 DNA is TGTGCCAGCAGTTTATCCCGGAGGGACAGAACCTACGAGCAGTACTTC. Its protein is CASSLSRRDRTYEQYF.

The CDR3 coding sequence is TGTGCCAGTAGTTCCCAGGGATCGGGTTCACCCCTCCACTTT. Translation: CASSSQGSGSPLHF. The chain links TRBV19 to TRBJ1-6; possibly TRBD1 for D (5 bases). The V gene lost 5 bases and the J gene lost 9 bases, with 14 bases spanning the gap. This CDR3 region has 14 residues. CDR1 and CDR2 (germline): LNHDA, SQIVND (reference sequence).

This chain joins TRBV11-3 and TRBJ2-1, with 11 bases lining up with TRBD2. Trimming at V came to 0 bases and at J to 6 bases, leaving 1 base not matched to a gene. The CDR3 has 15 residues. CDR1 and CDR2 (germline): SGHNT, YENEEA. The CDR3 DNA reads as TGTGCCAGCAGCTTAGAACTAGCGGGAGTCAATGAGCAGTTCTTC. Protein sequence: CASSLELAGVNEQFF.

This chain joins TRBV28 and TRBJ2-7, with 9 bases fitting TRBD2. The CDR3 runs to 14 residues. Germline trimming cut 2 bases from V and 6 bases from J; bases unmatched to any gene: 5. From germline, CDR1 is MDHEN and CDR2 SYDVKM. CDR3 in DNA: TGTGCCAGCAGTTTAGGCGGGAGGGCCTTCGAGCAGTACTTC. Encoded protein: CASSLGGRAFEQYF.

The V call is TRBV19, the J call TRBJ1-1; TRBD1 is a possible D gene (6 bases). V was cut by 6 bases and J by 8 bases, with 10 bases left in between. The CDR3 has 11 amino acids. Looked up from germline, CDR1 is LNHDA and CDR2 is SQIVND (reference sequence). The CDR3 DNA is TGTGCCAGTAGGGGGGCGGCAGAAGCTTTCTTT. It translates to CASRGAAEAFF.

This clone was counted once. The chain combines TRBV19 with TRBJ2-3, with TRBD1 identical over 8 bases. Trimming took 4 bases from V and 3 from J; bases not matched to a gene: 3. The CDR3 is 14 residues long. Germline V gives CDR1 LNHDA, CDR2 SQIVND (reference sequence). The CDR3 is CASSTGQATDTQYF. The CDR3 DNA sequence: TGTGCCAGTAGTACGGGACAGGCAACAGATACGCAGTATTTT.

With respect to this clone: The sample carries other DNA sequences with the same CDR3. V and J are TRBV28 and TRBJ1-5, with a weak D call TRBD1 (6 bases). This CDR3 spans 13 amino acids. V shed 6 bases and J shed 5 bases, with 11 bases lying between them. CDR1 MDHEN and CDR2 SYDVKM come from the germline V gene. The CDR3 sequence: CASREQGDQPQHF. The CDR3 region has the DNA TGTGCCAGCAGGGAACAGGGAGATCAGCCCCAGCATTTT. Combining the CDR3 with reference TRBV28 and TRBJ1-5 gives the whole variable domain DVKVTQSSRYLVKRTGEKVFLECVQDMDHENMFWYRQDPGLGLRLIYFSYDVKMKEKGDIPEGYSVSREKKERFSLILESASTNQTSMYLCASREQGDQPQHFGDGTRLSIL.

The V and J genes are TRBV28 and TRBJ2-7, with 7 bases lining up with TRBD2. The CDR3 is 14 amino acids. V dropped 6 bases and J dropped 5; count of bases not matched to a gene: 10. Germline lookup yields CDR1 MDHEN and CDR2 SYDVKM. CDR3 nucleotide sequence: TGTGCCAGCAGCCTGGCGGGGGAAGTCAACGAGCAGTACTTC. This sequence encodes CASSLAGEVNEQYF.

This clone was seen once. Other DNA sequences within the sample encode an identical CDR3. V usage is TRBV5-1 and J usage is TRBJ2-7, with D maybe TRBD1 (5 bases). Trimming shortened V by 2 bases and J by 0 bases, and 9 bases separated the two germline ends. CDR3 length: 14 residues. Germline V CDR1 and CDR2: SGHRS, YFSETQ. The chain's CDR3 is CASSFSGISYEQYF. In DNA, the CDR3 is TGCGCCAGCAGCTTCTCAGGGATCTCCTACGAGCAGTACTTC.

This chain joins TRBV6-5 and TRBJ1-5; possible D gene TRBD1, 6 bases. Germline V CDR1 and CDR2: MNHEY, SVGAGI. V was shortened by 8 bases and J by 3 bases, with 8 bases between the two germline ends. The CDR3 extends over 12 amino acids. DNA for the CDR3: TGTGCCAGCGGACAGTTCAATCAGCCCCAGCATTTT. It yields the protein CASGQFNQPQHF.

The chain carries TRBV7-2 and TRBJ2-3; D ambiguous. Germline V gene data show CDR1 as SGHTA and CDR2 as FQGNSA. The CDR3 covers 11 residues. Trimming removed 5 bases from V and 5 bases from J, with 5 bases in between. CDR3 DNA sequence: TGTGCCAGCAGCCCCCTAGATACGCAGTATTTT. Its translation: CASSPLDTQYF.

The CDR3 DNA follows: TGTGCCAGCAGTTACACTAGCGTCGGCAATGAGCAGTTCTTC. Amino acid sequence: CASSYTSVGNEQFF. The chain combines TRBV6-2 or TRBV6-3 with TRBJ2-1; 7 bases match TRBD2. CDR3 length: 14 amino acids. Germline loops: CDR1 MNHEY, CDR2 SVGEGT. V lost 2 bases to trimming and J lost 6 bases; unmatched junction nucleotides: 4.